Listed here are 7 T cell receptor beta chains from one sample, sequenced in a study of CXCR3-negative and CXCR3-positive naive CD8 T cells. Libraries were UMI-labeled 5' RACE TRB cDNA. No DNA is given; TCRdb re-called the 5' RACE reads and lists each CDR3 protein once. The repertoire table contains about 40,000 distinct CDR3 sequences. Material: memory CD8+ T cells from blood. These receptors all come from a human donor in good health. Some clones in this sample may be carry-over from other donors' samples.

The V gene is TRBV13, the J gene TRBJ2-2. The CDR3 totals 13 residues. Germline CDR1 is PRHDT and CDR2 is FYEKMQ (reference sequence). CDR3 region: CASSLGLGGELFF.

Here the CDR3 reads CASSPQVEGNTGELFF. This chain connects TRBV7-6 to TRBJ2-2; absent DNA, TCRdb's TRBD2 call cannot be checked. Germline assignment: CDR1 SGHVS and CDR2 FNYEAQ. The length of the CDR3 is 16 residues.

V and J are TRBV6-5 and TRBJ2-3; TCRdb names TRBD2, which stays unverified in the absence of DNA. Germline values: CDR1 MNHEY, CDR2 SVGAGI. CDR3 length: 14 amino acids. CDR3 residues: CASSLGPSWDTQYF.

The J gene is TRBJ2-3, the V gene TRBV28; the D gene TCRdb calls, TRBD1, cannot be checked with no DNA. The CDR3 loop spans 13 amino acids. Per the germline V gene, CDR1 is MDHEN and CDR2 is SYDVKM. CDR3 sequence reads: CASSPRTGDTQYF.

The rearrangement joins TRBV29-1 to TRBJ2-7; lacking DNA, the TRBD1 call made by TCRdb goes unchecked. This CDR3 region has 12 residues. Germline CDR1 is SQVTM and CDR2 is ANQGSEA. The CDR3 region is CSVGGGLYEQYF.

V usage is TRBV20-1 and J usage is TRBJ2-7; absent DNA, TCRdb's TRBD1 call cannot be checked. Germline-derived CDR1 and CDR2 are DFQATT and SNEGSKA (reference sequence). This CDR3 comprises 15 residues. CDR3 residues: CSARDGQGLSYEQYF.

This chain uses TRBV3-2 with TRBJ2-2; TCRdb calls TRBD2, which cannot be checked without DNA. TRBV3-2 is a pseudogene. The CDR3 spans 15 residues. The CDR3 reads CASSQKGLYTGELFF.